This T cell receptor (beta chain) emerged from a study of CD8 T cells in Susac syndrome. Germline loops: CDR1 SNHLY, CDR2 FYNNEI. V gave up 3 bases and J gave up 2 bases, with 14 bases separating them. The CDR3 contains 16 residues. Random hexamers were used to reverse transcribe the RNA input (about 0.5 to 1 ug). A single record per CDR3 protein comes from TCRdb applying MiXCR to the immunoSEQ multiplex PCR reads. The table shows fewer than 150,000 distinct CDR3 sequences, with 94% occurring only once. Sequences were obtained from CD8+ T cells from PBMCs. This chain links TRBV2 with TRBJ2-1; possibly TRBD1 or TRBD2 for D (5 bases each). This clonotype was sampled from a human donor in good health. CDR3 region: CASSDFGTVPYNEQFF. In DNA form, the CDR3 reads TGTGCCAGCAGTGACTTCGGGACGGTTCCCTACAATGAGCAGTTCTTC.